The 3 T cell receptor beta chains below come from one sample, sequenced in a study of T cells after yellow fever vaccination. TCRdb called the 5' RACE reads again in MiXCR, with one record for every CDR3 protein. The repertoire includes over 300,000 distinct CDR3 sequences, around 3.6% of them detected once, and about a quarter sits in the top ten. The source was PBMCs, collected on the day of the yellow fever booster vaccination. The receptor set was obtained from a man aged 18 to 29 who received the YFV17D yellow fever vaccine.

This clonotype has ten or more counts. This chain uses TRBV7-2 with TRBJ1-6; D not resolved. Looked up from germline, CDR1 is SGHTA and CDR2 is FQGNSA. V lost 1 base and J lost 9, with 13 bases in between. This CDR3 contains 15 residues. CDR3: CASSLVRLEGSPLHF. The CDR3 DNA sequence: TGTGCCAGCAGCTTAGTTCGTCTAGAGGGTTCACCCCTCCACTTT.

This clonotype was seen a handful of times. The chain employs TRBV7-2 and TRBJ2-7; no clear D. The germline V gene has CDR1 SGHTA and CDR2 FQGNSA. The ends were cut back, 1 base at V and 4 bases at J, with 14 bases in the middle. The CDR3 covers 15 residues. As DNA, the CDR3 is TGTGCCAGCAGCTTAGGGGTTCCCCTTCGGTACGAGCAGTACTTC. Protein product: CASSLGVPLRYEQYF.

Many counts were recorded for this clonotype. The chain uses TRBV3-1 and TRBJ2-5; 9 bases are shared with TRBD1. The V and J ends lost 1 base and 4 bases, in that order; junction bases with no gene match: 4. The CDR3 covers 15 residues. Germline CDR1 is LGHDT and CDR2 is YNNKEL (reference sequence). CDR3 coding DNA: TGTGCCAGCAGCCAAGGGACAGGGGCCCGAGAGACCCAGTACTTC. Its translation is CASSQGTGARETQYF.